The 25 T cell receptor beta chains listed next were all sequenced from one sample in a study of T cell clonotyping in hematopoietic cell transplantation. The time point denotes: recipient sample about 28 days before transplant, after cytoreduction. This table comes from immunoSEQ multiplex PCR, and its TCRdb copy is limited to in-frame clones, with some not included. The sample yields some 16,000 clones, approximately 93% seen once. The material was peripheral blood mononuclear cells, obtained before stem cell transplant. The receptor source for this set is a man in his late teens or twenties with biphenotypic leukemia. Some clones in this sample may be carry-over from other donors' samples.

V usage is TRBV11-2 and J usage is TRBJ1-2; D perhaps matches TRBD1 (6 bases). V was trimmed by 4 bases and J by 4 bases, leaving 16 bases between them. The germline V gene encodes CDR1 SGHAT and CDR2 FQNNGV. This CDR3 is 15 amino acids long. The CDR3 spells CASSSTNGQLYGYTF. CDR3 bases: TGTGCCAGCAGCTCCACGAATGGACAGCTCTATGGCTACACCTTC.

In nucleotides, the CDR3 is TGTGCCATCAGTGAGCAGGGGGGGGTGGCCTACGAGCAGTACTTC. It codes for CAISEQGGVAYEQYF. This sequence joins TRBV10-3 and TRBJ2-7; D is possibly TRBD1 or TRBD2 (7 bases each). V was cut by 2 bases and J by 2 bases, with 13 bases left in between. The CDR3 extends over 15 amino acids. The germline gives CDR1 ENHRY, CDR2 SYGVKD.

The V gene is TRBV5-1, the J gene TRBJ1-1; D may be TRBD1 (6 bases). V lost 4 bases, J lost 0 bases, and 19 bases lay in between. The CDR3 spans 17 residues. The germline CDR1 and CDR2 sequences are SGHRS and YFSETQ. The CDR3 sequence: CASSLTNGGDMNTEAFF. CDR3 sequence (DNA): TGCGCCAGCAGCCTAACGAACGGTGGGGACATGAACACTGAAGCTTTCTTT.

This clone appeared once. The chain couples TRBV27 to TRBJ2-1; D may be TRBD1 or TRBD2 (5 bases each). V lost 8 bases, J lost 15 bases, and 23 bases lay in between. There are 13 residues in the CDR3. CDR1 MNHEY and CDR2 SMNVEV come from the germline V gene (reference sequence). The CDR3 region is CASSLSSGTPGFF. The CDR3 DNA reads TGTGCCAGCTCGCTATCATCCGGGACCCCCGGGTTCTTC.

The chain is built from TRBV30 and TRBJ1-2, with D maybe TRBD1 (6 bases). The CDR3 sequence is 14 residues long. Germline CDR1 is GTSNPN and CDR2 is SVGIG (reference sequence). V was cut by 1 base and J by 4 bases, with 13 bases left in between. CDR3 DNA sequence: TGTGCCTGGAGTGGAGGGCAGGGGAGCTATGGCTACACCTTC. Translating it yields CAWSGGQGSYGYTF.

The chain is built from TRBV2 and TRBJ2-1, with TRBD2 matching over 8 bases. This CDR3 is 14 amino acids long. Trimming took 7 bases from V and 4 from J; bases not matched to a gene: 6. CDR1 and CDR2 (germline): SNHLY, FYNNEI. The CDR3 region is CASTRGLDYNEQFF. The CDR3 DNA sequence: TGTGCCAGCACCAGGGGACTAGATTACAATGAGCAGTTCTTC.

The chain joins TRBV7-6 to TRBJ2-7; D may match TRBD1 or TRBD2 (5 bases each). Per the germline V gene, CDR1 is SGHVS and CDR2 is FNYEAQ. Trimming left V 5 bases short and J 5 bases short, with 16 bases between. The CDR3 spans 14 residues. The CDR3 DNA is TGTGCCAGCAGCCCCGGACCTACGGGGCACGAGCAGTACTTC. This translates into CASSPGPTGHEQYF.

V and J are TRBV7-2 and TRBJ2-1, with 10 bases that match TRBD2. The V and J ends lost 6 bases and 7 bases, in that order; junction bases with no gene match: 0. Germline loops: CDR1 SGHTA, CDR2 FQGNSA. The CDR3 consists of 12 residues. CDR3 sequence reads: CASRAGGNEQFF. The CDR3 DNA follows: TGTGCCAGCAGAGCGGGGGGGAATGAGCAGTTCTTC.

This chain joins TRBV10-1 and TRBJ2-5, with D possibly matching TRBD2 (5 bases). The length of the CDR3 is 13 residues. The germline V gene encodes CDR1 WNHNN and CDR2 SYGVQD (reference sequence). Trimming took off 2 bases at V and 1 base at J, with 5 bases between the two ends. CDR3 region: CASSEGLQETQYF. In nucleotides, the CDR3 is TGCGCCAGCAGTGAGGGACTCCAAGAGACCCAGTACTTC.

The chain combines TRBV10-3 with TRBJ2-7; D is possibly TRBD2 (5 bases). CDR1 is ENHRY and CDR2 is SYGVKD in the germline V gene. The CDR3 has 15 amino acids. V lost 0 bases to trimming and J lost 6 bases, with 15 bases between them. The CDR3 DNA reads as TGTGCCATCAGTGAGTCCGGGATCTCAGAGGGCGAGCAGTACTTC. Protein sequence: CAISESGISEGEQYF.

The chain recombines TRBV9 with TRBJ2-7, with D possibly being TRBD1 or TRBD2 (5 bases each). Trimming cost V 0 bases and J 2 bases, with 12 bases left between them. Germline loops: CDR1 SGDLS, CDR2 YYNGEE. The CDR3 runs to 15 residues. The CDR3 bases are TGTGCCAGCAGCGTAGCTGGGGGTGGCCCCTACGAGCAGTACTTC. This translates into CASSVAGGGPYEQYF.

The genes are TRBV5-6 and TRBJ1-5; maybe TRBD1 (6 bases). V lost 1 base and J lost 4, with 12 bases in between. Germline assignment: CDR1 SGHDT and CDR2 YYEEEE. CDR3 length: 15 amino acids. CDR3 residues: CASSLLTGPNQPQHF. The CDR3 DNA reads as TGTGCCAGCAGCTTGCTGACAGGACCAAATCAGCCCCAGCATTTT.

In this sample, this clone turned up a few times. The V gene is TRBV5-1, the J gene TRBJ2-7; either TRBD1 or TRBD2 may supply D (5 bases each). V lost 4 bases and J lost 7, with 15 bases in between. The CDR3 is made up of 13 amino acids. Per the germline V gene, CDR1 is SGHRS and CDR2 is YFSETQ. CDR3 bases: TGCGCCAGCAGCCCGGGGCCCCTTGGGGAGCAGTACTTC. It is translated as CASSPGPLGEQYF.

The chain uses TRBV7-2 and TRBJ2-3; D remains ambiguous. Germline V lookup: CDR1 SGHTA, CDR2 FQGNSA. The CDR3 runs to 11 residues. V lost 1 base, J lost 5 bases, and 1 base lay in between. CDR3 sequence: CASSLEDTQYF. The CDR3 region has the DNA TGTGCCAGCAGCTTAGAAGATACGCAGTATTTT.

This chain links TRBV30 with TRBJ1-2, with TRBD1 as a possible D gene (6 bases). In germline, CDR1 is GTSNPN, CDR2 SVGIG (reference sequence). Trimming left V 5 bases short and J 2 bases short, with 15 bases between. This CDR3 has 14 residues. The DNA for the CDR3 is TGTGCCTGGGGCGTGGGGGGCAGCAACTATGGCTACACCTTC. Amino acid sequence: CAWGVGGSNYGYTF. The full variable domain, in which reference TRBV30 and TRBJ1-2 provide the parts outside the CDR3, is SQTIHQWPATLVQPVGSPLSLECTVEGTSNPNLYWYRQAAGRGLQLLFYSVGIGQISSEVPQNLSASRPQDRQFILSSKKLLLSDSGFYLCAWGVGGSNYGYTFGSGTRLTVV.

V and J are TRBV27 and TRBJ2-4; 7 bases line up with TRBD1. The CDR3 covers 15 residues. V dropped 8 bases and J dropped 7; count of bases not matched to a gene: 14. CDR1 is MNHEY and CDR2 is SMNVEV in the germline V gene (reference sequence). CDR3 loop: CASRDLGQPTNIQYF. CDR3 DNA sequence: TGTGCCAGCCGAGACCTGGGACAGCCTACGAACATTCAGTACTTC.

This chain joins TRBV5-1 and TRBJ2-2; the match to TRBD1 covers 10 bases. The junction had 0 bases not matched to a gene; V was cut back by 0 bases and J by 4 bases. Germline-derived CDR1 and CDR2 are SGHRS and YFSETQ. The CDR3 extends over 15 amino acids. DNA of the CDR3: TGCGCCAGCAGCTTGGGGGACAGGGGCACCGGGGAGCTGTTTTTT. It codes for CASSLGDRGTGELFF. The full variable domain, with the rest looked up from reference TRBV5-1 and TRBJ2-2, is KAGVTQTPRYLIKTRGQQVTLSCSPISGHRSVSWYQQTPGQGLQFLFEYFSETQRNKGNFPGRFSGRQFSNSRSEMNVSTLELGDSALYLCASSLGDRGTGELFFGEGSRLTVL.

The rearrangement uses TRBV9 and TRBJ1-3; 8 nucleotides agree with TRBD1. The CDR3 spans 18 residues. V lost 3 bases, J lost 1 base, and 12 bases stayed unmatched. Germline V gene data show CDR1 as SGDLS and CDR2 as YYNGEE. CDR3 sequence reads: CASSGSQGGLGSGNTIYF. DNA for the CDR3: TGTGCCAGCAGCGGATCACAGGGGGGCCTTGGTTCTGGAAACACCATATATTTT.

V gene TRBV29-1 combines with J gene TRBJ1-5; D is possibly TRBD1 (6 bases). The V gene's germline CDR1 is SQVTM and CDR2 ANQGSEA. V lost 5 bases to trimming and J lost 5 bases, with 13 bases between them. CDR3 length equals 13 residues. Here the CDR3 reads CSVIQGWDQPQHF. The CDR3 DNA is TGCAGCGTTATACAGGGTTGGGATCAGCCCCAGCATTTT.

This clone was recorded a few times. V is TRBV2 and J is TRBJ1-6, with D tentatively TRBD1 (5 bases). The CDR3 sequence is 13 residues long. CDR1 and CDR2 (germline): SNHLY, FYNNEI. Trimming shortened V by 6 bases and J by 9 bases, and 12 bases separated the two germline ends. The DNA for the CDR3 is TGTGCCAGCAGAGGGGAGGAGATTTCACCCCTCCACTTT. Amino acid sequence: CASRGEEISPLHF.

The rearrangement uses TRBV11-2 and TRBJ2-1; no clear D. The V gene's germline CDR1 is SGHAT and CDR2 FQNNGV. This CDR3 comprises 15 residues. The V end was cut by 5 bases, the J end by 3 bases, with 14 bases between. The CDR3 coding sequence is TGTGCCAGCAGCCCGGGCGTGGTTATCTACAATGAGCAGTTCTTC. Its translation: CASSPGVVIYNEQFF.

CDR3 bases: TGCGCCAGCAGTATTGGACGGAACTATGGCTACACCTTC. It codes for CASSIGRNYGYTF. The V and J genes are TRBV10-1 and TRBJ1-2; D not resolved. From germline, CDR1 is WNHNN and CDR2 SYGVQD (reference sequence). The length of the CDR3 is 13 residues. V lost 5 bases and J 2 bases, leaving 9 bases between the germline ends.

The chain carries TRBV4-3 and TRBJ2-5, with a weak D call TRBD2 (6 bases). Germline V gene sequence: CDR1 LGHNA, CDR2 YSLEER. V gave up 1 base and J gave up 5 bases, with 14 bases separating them. The CDR3 runs 15 residues. CDR3 in amino acids: CASSQVAGRPETQYF. The CDR3 DNA reads as TGCGCCAGCAGCCAAGTTGCGGGACGACCCGAGACCCAGTACTTC.

V is TRBV2 and J is TRBJ1-1; D ambiguous. Germline CDR1 SNHLY, CDR2 FYNNEI. V was clipped by 3 bases and J by 0 bases, with 8 bases between them. The CDR3 spans 14 residues. CDR3: CASSDPGMNTEAFF. The CDR3 bases are TGTGCCAGCAGTGATCCAGGAATGAACACTGAAGCTTTCTTT.

J is TRBJ1-2 and V is TRBV30; D possibly corresponds to TRBD1 (5 bases). This CDR3 is built from 12 residues. Trimming cost V 5 bases and J 8 bases, with 15 bases left between them. The germline CDR1 and CDR2 sequences are GTSNPN and SVGIG (reference sequence). The CDR3: CAWAAGTGGYTF. In DNA form, the CDR3 reads TGTGCCTGGGCTGCAGGGACGGGAGGCTACACCTTC.